This TCR beta chain came from a study of T-cell reconstitution after alpha-beta-depleted transplantation in children. Study-wide results and limits: Some patients showed high day-60 TCRbeta diversity, which derived from surviving recipient T cells and thymic progenitors. Reports say that about two months after transplant, the alpha-beta T cells came out of several hundred graft clones that had expanded. Fresh T-cell production supplied most of the T-cell counts and diversity seen one year after transplant.

This clonotype was seen many times. The antigen remains undetermined. Library preparation (for TCRbeta) was performed with unique molecular identifiers. TCRdb re-called the PCR reads through MiXCR, storing one row per CDR3 protein. This table holds hundreds of thousands of distinct CDR3 sequences, over 9.5% found once. V lost 0 bases to trimming and J lost 5 bases; unmatched junction nucleotides: 5. Germline-derived CDR1 and CDR2 are SGHRS and YFSETQ. CDR3 length: 15 amino acids. The sequence derives from a child aged 2 to 9 with inherited bone marrow failure, due to receive a stem cell transplant. Sequencing was performed on PBMCs, taken before TCRalphabeta/CD19-depleted stem cell transplant. J is TRBJ1-1 and V is TRBV5-1; 9 nucleotides match TRBD1. The CDR3 protein is CASSLEGTGRTEAFF. CDR3 DNA sequence: TGCGCCAGCAGCTTGGAGGGGACAGGGCGTACTGAAGCTTTCTTT. Supplemented by reference TRBV5-1 and TRBJ1-1, the full variable domain reads KAGVTQTPRYLIKTRGQQVTLSCSPISGHRSVSWYQQTPGQGLQFLFEYFSETQRNKGNFPGRFSGRQFSNSRSEMNVSTLELGDSALYLCASSLEGTGRTEAFFGQGTRLTVV.